The next 30 T cell receptor beta chains were all read from a single sample in a study of identical twins. MiXCR was run by TCRdb on the 5' RACE reads, yielding one entry per CDR3 protein. This sample has fewer than 500,000 distinct CDR3 sequences; 14% occur once, and the top ten carry approximately 1%. These sequences were also reported in another study, on yellow fever vaccine responses in identical twins.

The sample consisted of CD4+ T cells sorted from blood. The receptor set was obtained from a woman younger than 30 in good health.

The gene calls are TRBV4-2 and TRBJ2-4, with D perhaps assigned TRBD1 or TRBD2 (5 bases each). Per germline, CDR1 LGHNA and CDR2 YNFKEQ. CDR3 length: 15 residues. V was pared by 1 base and J by 6 bases, with 13 bases between. CDR3 protein: CASSQVSAGTNIQYF. The DNA of the CDR3 is TGTGCCAGCAGCCAAGTCTCGGCAGGGACAAACATTCAGTACTTC.

The chain recombines TRBV7-8 with TRBJ2-7; D perhaps matches TRBD1 (5 bases). Between the trimmed V and J ends, which lost 0 bases and 4 bases, there was a span of 10 bases. CDR3 size: 14 residues. Germline CDR1 SGHVS, CDR2 FQNEAQ. The CDR3 coding sequence is TGTGCCAGCAGCTTAGCCGCTGCAGGGTACGAGCAGTACTTC. Encoded protein: CASSLAAAGYEQYF.

The V gene is TRBV5-1, the J gene TRBJ2-5, with 10 bases lining up with TRBD1. Germline V lookup: CDR1 SGHRS, CDR2 YFSETQ. The CDR3 is made up of 15 amino acids. With 4 bases clipped from V and 5 bases from J, the junction kept 8 bases outside the gene matches. CDR3 in amino acids: CASSGGTGERETQYF. The CDR3 DNA sequence: TGCGCCAGCAGCGGCGGGACAGGGGAAAGGGAGACCCAGTACTTC.

This clonotype has more than one count but fewer than ten. The chain uses TRBV5-6 and TRBJ1-2; 12 bases are shared with TRBD1. The CDR3 extends over 17 amino acids. Germline trimming cut 3 bases from V and 3 bases from J; bases unmatched to any gene: 9. Germline CDR1 is SGHDT and CDR2 is YYEEEE. The CDR3 spells CASSSPGTGGVHYGYTF. The CDR3 DNA reads TGTGCCAGCAGCTCGCCGGGGACAGGGGGCGTCCACTATGGCTACACCTTC.

V usage is TRBV20-1 and J usage is TRBJ2-1; the D gene is possibly TRBD1 (5 bases). The V gene's germline CDR1 is DFQATT and CDR2 SNEGSKA (reference sequence). The CDR3 runs 15 residues. V was shortened by 4 bases and J by 0 bases, with 13 bases between the two germline ends. The CDR3 nucleotides read TGCAGTGCTACCAGGGAATCTAGCTCCTACAATGAGCAGTTCTTC. Its translation: CSATRESSSYNEQFF.

This clonotype was counted between two and nine times. The rearrangement uses TRBV6-2 or TRBV6-3 and TRBJ2-3, with 11 bases identical to TRBD1. Germline V gives CDR1 MNHEY, CDR2 SVGEGT. There are 17 residues in the CDR3. After removal of 3 bases from V and 3 bases from J, the junction contained 8 bases not matched to a gene. The CDR3 here is CASSYPTGTGGTDTQYF. For the CDR3, the DNA is TGTGCCAGCAGTTATCCTACCGGGACAGGGGGAACAGATACGCAGTATTTT.

The chain carries TRBV30 and TRBJ2-4, with a tentative D call TRBD2 (6 bases). CDR1 is GTSNPN and CDR2 is SVGIG in the germline V gene (reference sequence). The V and J ends lost 4 bases and 2 bases respectively, with 12 bases between them. The CDR3 loop spans 14 amino acids. The CDR3: CAWTGGLTKNIQYF. CDR3 in DNA: TGTGCCTGGACCGGAGGGCTGACCAAAAACATTCAGTACTTC.

This clonotype was seen more than once but under ten times. J is TRBJ2-2 and V is TRBV5-1; TRBD1 agrees at 7 bases. V gave up 4 bases and J gave up 4 bases; unmatched junction bases: 1. Germline V CDR1 and CDR2: SGHRS, YFSETQ. This CDR3 has 13 residues. Here the CDR3 reads CASSGTVTGELFF. In DNA, the CDR3 is TGCGCCAGCAGCGGGACAGTCACCGGGGAGCTGTTTTTT.

The chain recombines TRBV6-5 with TRBJ1-1; D is possibly TRBD1 (5 bases). CDR3 length equals 12 residues. Trimming shortened V by 5 bases and J by 6 bases, and 10 bases separated the two germline ends. In germline, CDR1 is MNHEY, CDR2 SVGAGI. CDR3 protein: CASSRGGAEAFF. Written as DNA, the CDR3 is TGTGCCAGCAGTCGGGGGGGGGCTGAAGCTTTCTTT.

The chain links TRBV16 to TRBJ1-1; 7 bases agree with TRBD1. In germline, CDR1 is KGHSY, CDR2 FQNENV. The CDR3 covers 16 residues. The junction had 10 bases not matched to a gene; V was cut back by 6 bases and J by 0 bases. CDR3 bases: TGTGCCAGCAGTCTTGGCGCGGACAGGTTGAACACTGAAGCTTTCTTT. It encodes CASSLGADRLNTEAFF.

This clonotype was seen a few times. The chain combines TRBV2 with TRBJ2-4; unclear D gene. The germline gives CDR1 SNHLY, CDR2 FYNNEI. Between the trimmed V and J ends, which lost 6 bases and 3 bases, there was a span of 6 bases. This CDR3 spans 12 amino acids. CDR3 sequence reads: CASSENKNIQYF. The CDR3 DNA reads as TGTGCCAGCAGCGAGAACAAAAACATTCAGTACTTC. Full variable domain (outside the CDR3, taken from reference TRBV2 and TRBJ2-4): EPEVTQTPSHQVTQMGQEVILRCVPISNHLYFYWYRQILGQKVEFLVSFYNNEISEKSEIFDDQFSVERPDGSNFTLKIRSTKLEDSAMYFCASSENKNIQYFGAGTRLSVL.

The rearrangement uses TRBV24-1 and TRBJ1-5, with 7 bases fitting TRBD1. CDR3 length equals 15 residues. Unmatched junction bases numbered 9, after V lost 2 bases and J lost 9 bases. Germline lookup yields CDR1 KGHDR and CDR2 SFDVKD. CDR3 sequence: CATSDSRDSLRPQHF. CDR3 sequence (DNA): TGTGCCACCAGTGATTCGCGGGACAGTCTTCGGCCCCAGCATTTT.

This clonotype was counted many times. The chain uses TRBV5-6 and TRBJ2-2; TRBD1 matches at 11 bases. CDR1 is SGHDT and CDR2 is YYEEEE in the germline V gene. This CDR3 region has 16 residues. Germline trimming cut 6 bases from V and 5 bases from J; bases unmatched to any gene: 9. DNA for the CDR3: TGTGCCAGCATCCCGGACAGGGGGCTAAGTACCGGGGAGCTGTTTTTT. Its translation: CASIPDRGLSTGELFF.

V usage is TRBV2 and J usage is TRBJ1-1; no clear D gene. The CDR3 runs 14 residues. Germline-derived CDR1 and CDR2 are SNHLY and FYNNEI. Trimming stripped 6 bases from V and 0 bases from J, with 11 bases between. The CDR3 DNA sequence: TGTGCCAGCAGGGAGGACGGACTGAACACTGAAGCTTTCTTT. Protein sequence: CASREDGLNTEAFF. Looking up the rest from reference TRBV2 and TRBJ1-1 gives the full variable domain: EPEVTQTPSHQVTQMGQEVILRCVPISNHLYFYWYRQILGQKVEFLVSFYNNEISEKSEIFDDQFSVERPDGSNFTLKIRSTKLEDSAMYFCASREDGLNTEAFFGQGTRLTVV.

The rearrangement joins TRBV12-3 or TRBV12-4 to TRBJ2-4; 7 bases match TRBD1. The CDR3 is 17 amino acids. With 3 bases clipped from V and 0 bases from J, the junction kept 8 bases outside the gene matches. The CDR3 reads CASSFKTGTLAKNIQYF. CDR3 nucleotide sequence: TGTGCCAGCAGTTTTAAGACAGGGACCCTAGCCAAAAACATTCAGTACTTC.

This clonotype was seen repeatedly, ten times or more. The rearrangement uses TRBV20-1 and TRBJ2-3; 9 bases align to TRBD1. With V trimmed by 4 bases and J by 2 bases, 7 bases remained unmatched. CDR1 is DFQATT, CDR2 SNEGSKA, per germline (reference sequence). The CDR3 runs to 15 residues. This CDR3 reads CSATTGTGITDTQYF. The CDR3 DNA reads TGCAGTGCTACCACCGGGACAGGGATCACAGATACGCAGTATTTT.

In this sample, this clonotype turned up a few times. CDR3 sequence reads: CASSQARGETQYF. The CDR3 DNA reads TGCGCCAGCAGCCAAGCGAGGGGGGAGACCCAGTACTTC. The genes are TRBV4-1 and TRBJ2-5; TRBD1 might be the D (6 bases). CDR3 length equals 13 residues. CDR1 and CDR2 (germline): MGHRA, YSYEKL. The ends were cut back, 1 base at V and 5 bases at J, with 8 bases in the middle.

The chain has TRBV18 and TRBJ2-2; TRBD1 agrees at 7 bases. The CDR3 runs 17 residues. J was trimmed by 1 base and V by 4 bases; bases with no gene match: 9. Germline CDR1 KGHSH, CDR2 LQKENI. The CDR3 region is CASSLLAGTENTGELFF. CDR3 coding DNA: TGTGCCAGCTCACTACTTGCCGGGACAGAGAACACCGGGGAGCTGTTTTTT.

This clonotype has more than one count but fewer than ten. The chain is built from TRBV2 and TRBJ2-2; 7 nucleotides agree with TRBD1. The CDR3 has 13 residues. In germline, CDR1 is SNHLY, CDR2 FYNNEI. V was clipped by 7 bases and J by 5 bases; unmatched bases: 4. The CDR3 DNA follows: TGTGCCAGCAAGGGGGCTTGGACCGGGGAGCTGTTTTTT. Translation gives CASKGAWTGELFF.

This clonotype has at least ten counts. CDR3 amino acids: CASRRTALYEQYF. In DNA, the CDR3 is TGTGCCAGCAGACGGACGGCCTTATACGAGCAGTACTTC. The J gene is TRBJ2-7, the V gene TRBV12-3 or TRBV12-4; no clear D gene. The germline V and J ends were trimmed by 6 bases and 4 bases, with 13 bases remaining between them. The CDR3 runs to 13 residues.

The J gene is TRBJ1-2, the V gene TRBV6-2 or TRBV6-3; a possible D gene is TRBD1 (5 bases). CDR1 is MNHEY and CDR2 is SVGEGT in the germline V gene. Trimming removed 0 bases at V and 4 bases at J, with 12 bases between. CDR3 length: 15 amino acids. The CDR3 loop reads CASSYSLDRGYGYTF. CDR3 nucleotides: TGTGCCAGCAGTTACTCTCTCGACAGAGGCTATGGCTACACCTTC.

This clonotype came up a few times. The chain recombines TRBV29-1 with TRBJ2-3; perhaps TRBD1 as D (6 bases). Looked up from germline, CDR1 is SQVTM and CDR2 is ANQGSEA. This CDR3 is 15 amino acids long. V lost 7 bases and J lost 3, with 20 bases in between. For the CDR3, the DNA is TGCAGCGGGGGGCCGGTAATAGGAGGAACAGATACGCAGTATTTT. Its protein is CSGGPVIGGTDTQYF.

This clonotype was recorded many times. V and J are TRBV12-3 or TRBV12-4 and TRBJ2-7; TRBD1 might be the D (6 bases). CDR3 size: 12 residues. The germline V and J ends were trimmed by 5 bases and 3 bases, with 8 bases remaining between them. CDR3 amino acids: CASSRDNYEQYF. The CDR3 region has the DNA TGTGCCAGCAGTCGGGACAACTACGAGCAGTACTTC.

The chain links TRBV20-1 to TRBJ2-2; D is uncertain. CDR3 size: 15 residues. CDR1 and CDR2 (germline): DFQATT, SNEGSKA (reference sequence). V shed 5 bases and J shed 0 bases, with 13 bases lying between them. The CDR3 here is CSASSRIPNTGELFF. CDR3 nucleotides: TGCAGTGCTTCGAGCAGGATACCGAACACCGGGGAGCTGTTTTTT.

The CDR3 spells CSVVWGETQYF. The CDR3 coding sequence is TGCAGCGTTGTATGGGGAGAGACCCAGTACTTC. This chain links TRBV29-1 with TRBJ2-5, with no clear D. Trimming took 4 bases from V and 4 from J, leaving 7 bases between them. In germline, CDR1 is SQVTM, CDR2 ANQGSEA. This CDR3 has 11 amino acids.

This clonotype came up a few times. This chain joins TRBV20-1 and TRBJ2-5; D is ambiguous. V lost 7 bases, J lost 5 bases, and 20 bases lay in between. The CDR3 is 14 residues long. Germline-derived CDR1 and CDR2 are DFQATT and SNEGSKA (reference sequence). This chain's CDR3 is CSVYGLEYWETQYF. CDR3 sequence (DNA): TGCAGTGTTTATGGGTTGGAGTACTGGGAGACCCAGTACTTC.

This clonotype was detected only a few times. The chain couples TRBV28 to TRBJ2-3; 8 bases map to TRBD2. Germline CDR1 is MDHEN and CDR2 is SYDVKM. J gave up 6 bases and V 6 bases, and 11 bases lay outside the gene matches. The CDR3 extends over 15 amino acids. CDR3 sequence (DNA): TGTGCCAGCAGCACCTTAGGACTAGCCCGGGATACGCAGTATTTT. Its translation: CASSTLGLARDTQYF.

There are many counts of this clonotype. J is TRBJ2-2 and V is TRBV29-1; 10 bases map to TRBD2. V was pared by 4 bases and J by 6 bases, with 8 bases of the junction left unmatched. Germline CDR1 reads SQVTM; CDR2 reads ANQGSEA. The length of the CDR3 is 15 residues. The CDR3 DNA reads TGCAGCGTTGGTTACCTAGCGGGAGTGGCCGGGGAGCTGTTTTTT. Translating gives CSVGYLAGVAGELFF.

This chain connects TRBV28 to TRBJ2-5, with no clear D. Trimming stripped 3 bases from V and 0 bases from J, with 11 bases between. The CDR3 extends over 15 amino acids. Germline CDR1 MDHEN, CDR2 SYDVKM. The DNA of the CDR3 is TGTGCCAGCAGTTTGTCTCAGCCCCACCAAGAGACCCAGTACTTC. Residues: CASSLSQPHQETQYF.

There are a few counts of this clonotype. The chain joins TRBV29-1 to TRBJ1-6; D is ambiguous. The CDR3 is 13 amino acids. V lost 3 bases, J lost 13 bases, and 16 bases lay in between. Germline V lookup: CDR1 SQVTM, CDR2 ANQGSEA. CDR3 nucleotide sequence: TGCAGCGTTGAGAGTTTGCAGGCTAATCCCCTCCACTTT. It translates to CSVESLQANPLHF.